This TCR beta chain derives from a study of cytomegalovirus exposure and HLA in healthy donors (dated by TCRdb to about 2017). Background for the entire study: An earlier analysis of approximately 640 of the donors reported approximately 290 Gb of sequence data and 100 million to 140 million unique TCR beta sequences from roughly 200 million T cells. Besides the first cohort of around 670 subjects, a separate validation cohort made up of over 95 different subjects was used. Typing coverage differed by locus: A, B, C, DRB1 and DQB1 were typed in roughly 629-640 donors, DQA1 in around 500, DPA1 in 600 to 610, and DPB1 in 472. The study aimed to test whether cataloging public T cell receptors could reveal signatures of past pathogen exposure. HLA typing covered class I and class II loci at four-digit resolution. In a later analysis, previously published TCR beta repertoires from roughly 710 donors were re-analyzed and high-resolution HLA genotyping was added so that TCR occurrence patterns could be studied. Because of strong linkage in the cohort, roughly five DR-DQ haplotypes were treated as single units for association and clustering. The T cell repertoires of several hundred subjects were profiled by immunosequencing and related to cytomegalovirus serostatus. Roughly 310 gigabases of sequencing data and 78 million or so unique TCR sequences were included in an early release covering 500 to 750 HLA-typed donors. Of the 300 to 500 genotyped donors, 65% to 90% were placed in the genetic ancestry cluster associated with self-reported Caucasian donors. Donor age, sex, ethnicity and CMV serostatus were collected together with the repertoire data. An earlier analysis of approximately 580 of the donors used high-throughput TCR beta sequencing to judge whether each TCR beta V gene segment behaved as functional or pseudogenic. To predict cytomegalovirus infection status, the study combined high-throughput TCR immunosequencing, statistical association of individual TCRs with disease status, and machine learning. Every discovery cohort repertoire had been produced on one sequencing platform. Among around 400 genotyped donors of the cohort, an average of around 240,000 unique TCR beta nucleotide sequences was sequenced per donor, of which 15% to 20% were non-productive. Genome-wide SNP genotypes for about 55% of the 666 donors were used in a later genetic analysis, which treated that subset as a discovery cohort. Rather than using new phenotypic data, the later analysis identified candidate immune exposures from TCR beta sequences and from how often those sequences occurred across donors.

The full study reports these points: The study listed 164 TCR beta chains as associated with cytomegalovirus. Because the 87-base-pair reads could not distinguish some IMGT-functional V segments, including TRBV6-2 and TRBV6-3, those segments were excluded. According to a later analysis, parvovirus B19, influenza, CMV and Epstein-Barr virus appeared linked to several top co-occurrence clusters. Most CMV-associated TCR beta chains appeared to be HLA-restricted in a later analysis, and the HLA associations seemed to be driven largely by CMV exposure. A few of the identified cytomegalovirus-associated TCR beta chains were confirmed in vitro to be specific for cytomegalovirus antigens. Because counts were too low, about 18 rarely observed V segments, including chromosome 9 orphons, were left out of the earlier analysis of about 620 of the donors. The sequencing pipeline was judged likely to have produced a cluster of highly shared sequence variants as a technical artifact. When HLA alleles, especially DR and DQ, strongly co-occurred, TCR associations were difficult to assign to individual alleles. According to a later genetic analysis, donors in an Asian-associated ancestry cluster had fewer N-insertions in productive TCRs than the approximately 650-donor mean. A later analysis associated about 17,000 TCR beta sequences with specific HLA alleles at a false discovery rate of 0.05. An earlier analysis of around 500 of the donors showed that most TCR beta V segments appeared in productive rearrangements either about 90% or about 30% of the time, which broadly matched IMGT annotations. A later genetic analysis associated a missense DCLRE1C variant with V-gene and J-gene trimming of TCR beta chains, and an independent cohort replicated the association. In a later analysis, the rate of TCR association differed among HLA loci, with DRB1 alleles having the most associated TCRs and HLA-C alleles having the fewest. Presence/absence analyses assumed roughly uniform sequencing depth across donors, an assumption that may not hold. Only TCR beta chains were sequenced in this cohort, and the absence of alpha or paired-chain data limited detectable features. Correlated functional status among segregating V segments might be attributable to linkage disequilibrium, but an unknown experimental factor could not be ruled out. Cytomegalovirus status was reported to be diagnosed by the classifier with high specificity and sensitivity in both the original and validation cohorts. Compared with equally common non-associated chains, HLA-associated TCR beta chains in a later analysis were more clonally expanded and had lower generation probabilities. According to the authors, the approach could potentially be generalized to other disease states and immunological phenotypes. The only immune exposure information available for the cohort was CMV serostatus. Because some donors lacked HLA typing at each locus, the association tests relied only on the typed subset. Most TCR sequences were observed very rarely across donors, whereas some public TCRs were present in many individuals. A further reported finding was that TCR beta sequences accurately predicted the HLA-A and HLA-B alleles for most subjects in the first cohort.

Concerning this clone itself: This receptor's antigen is unknown. Base qualities are missing; no much larger clone stands one base away.

The cohort was made up of several hundred healthy bone marrow donors. At the time of sampling, every cohort member was nominally healthy, though immune exposures that went unrecorded were likely present. The donor tested CMV seronegative and was one of the 352 seronegative cohort members. A peripheral blood sample was provided by each donor, and peripheral blood mononuclear cells were used for TCR beta sequencing. The Qiagen DNeasy Blood Extraction Kit was used to extract genomic DNA from the blood cell samples. The library was produced with the immunoSEQ multiplex PCR assay. For the multiplex PCR, a mixture combining 60 forward primers for TCR Vbeta segments and 13 reverse primers for TCR Jbeta segments was used. The CDR3 region of rearranged TCR beta genes was amplified from genomic DNA by a multiplex PCR assay. On the Illumina HiSeq System, the amplified TCR beta libraries were sequenced as 87-base-pair reads. Processing in the source paper ran as follows. A later analysis counted tens of millions of unique TCR beta chains across the 700 or so repertoires, and some 11 million of these chains were shared by at least two donors. Raw reads were error-corrected and collapsed into unique sequences by a nearest-neighbor algorithm in which closely related sequences were merged to remove PCR and sequencing errors. To assign V, D and J gene segments, CDR3 sequences were aligned to IMGT reference sequences. Each retained sequence needed at least a six-nucleotide match to both a V gene segment and a J gene segment. A rearrangement was called productive if the CDR3 had no stop codons and remained in frame with V and J, and every other rearrangement was called non-productive. Following IMGT convention, CDR3 was defined as the stretch from the second conserved V-encoded cysteine up to the conserved J-encoded phenylalanine. Sequences without an unambiguous match to a single V gene segment were excluded from the earlier analysis of about 630 of the donors. In an earlier analysis of several hundred of the donors, V segments were called functional above 56.7% productive rearrangements and were called segregating when the between-donor standard deviation exceeded 5%. A statistical classification framework was developed to diagnose cytomegalovirus status using the catalog of TCR beta chain sequences. In a later analysis, TCR nucleotide sequences were compared against IMGT/GENE-DB human TR gene sequences so that V and J genes could be assigned. A later analysis assigned CDR3 sequences and most-parsimonious VDJ recombination scenarios with the TCRdist pipeline. A later analysis defined each TCR beta chain by its CDR3 amino acid sequence plus V-gene family, and excluded reads lacking a unique V-gene family. In a later analysis, approximately 590 highly shared, low-generation-probability nucleotide sequences were removed to address suspected cross-contamination and a sequencing artifact. In a later analysis, a clonal expansion index was calculated for each public chain from normalized within-repertoire ranks of inferred template counts. Generation probabilities in a later analysis came from a VDJ recombination model fitted to out-of-frame rearrangements, and those results were checked against IGoR. A later analysis scored TCR-TCR, TCR-HLA and TCR-CMV co-occurrence with hypergeometric tests, applying a repertoire-size bias correction to TCR pairs. To estimate false discovery rates, a later analysis permuted the HLA or CMV assignments 20 times. In a later analysis, co-occurring TCRs were grouped using DBSCAN, with TCRdist sequence similarity added in when clustering inside HLA-allele-positive subsets. For co-occurrence clustering, repertoires with fewer than 30,000 or more than 120,000 public chains were excluded, along with about five repertoires with anomalous nucleotide sharing. Sourced from immuneACCESS, this table was stored by TCRdb with only in-frame sequences that have V and J called. A share of the clones is absent; for the studies checked, an unresolved V gene accounts for under half, and the remainder has no known explanation. V, J and clone size derive from that table, while D and trimming were established from the DNA sequence. The sample profile shows more than 150,000 clones; approximately 81% of them were found once. The ten largest make up 3.8% of the sample.

The CDR3, from cysteine to phenylalanine, totals 14 residues. The CDR3 DNA has 42 bases and is translated from base 1. From the germline V gene (reference sequence), CDR1 is SEHNR and CDR2 is FQNEAQ. The V gene is TRBV7-9 and the J gene is TRBJ2-2; possibly the D gene is TRBD2, per 6 matching bases. The TCR was taken from a man between 45 and 60 years old in good health and CMV-seronegative. The sample consisted of PBMCs. The CDR3 sequence is CSVNGGENTGELFF. In nucleotide form, the sequence is TGTTCCGTTAACGGAGGGGAGAACACCGGGGAGCTGTTTTTT. This CDR3, with the reference TRBV7-9 and TRBJ2-2 proteins standing in past its ends, gives the full variable domain DTGVSQNPRHKITKRGQNVTFRCDPISEHNRLYWYRQTLGQGPEFLTYFQNEAQLEKSRLLSDRFSAERPKGSFSTLEIQRTEQGDSAMYLCSVNGGENTGELFFGEGSRLTVL.